Here is one T cell receptor (beta chain) with its context. This entry is derived from a study of blood T cell repertoires in COVID-19. Trimming removed 5 bases at V and 10 bases at J, with 14 bases between. From germline, CDR1 is MDHEN and CDR2 SYDVKM. CDR3 size: 12 residues. This table comes from immunoSEQ multiplex PCR, and its TCRdb copy is limited to in-frame clones, with some not included. The sample lists around 260,000 clones; about 87% were seen once. The chain couples TRBV28 to TRBJ1-1; D might be TRBD1 (5 bases). The clonotype comes from a man aged 60 to 75 who had recovered from COVID-19. Sequencing was carried out using peripheral blood. CDR3 sequence reads: CASSQGSYRAFF. The CDR3 coding sequence is TGTGCCAGCAGTCAGGGATCGTATAGAGCTTTCTTT.